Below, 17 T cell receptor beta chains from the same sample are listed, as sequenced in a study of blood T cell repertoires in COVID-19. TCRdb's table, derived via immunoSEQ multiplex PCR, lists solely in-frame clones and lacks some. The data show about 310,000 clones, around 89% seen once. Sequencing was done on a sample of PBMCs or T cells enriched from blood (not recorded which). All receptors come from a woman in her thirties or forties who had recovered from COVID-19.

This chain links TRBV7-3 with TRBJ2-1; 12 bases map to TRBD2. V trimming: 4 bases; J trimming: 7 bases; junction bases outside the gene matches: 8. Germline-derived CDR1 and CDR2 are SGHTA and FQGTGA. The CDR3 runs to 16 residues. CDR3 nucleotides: TGTGCCAGCAGCTCACCGACTAGCGGGAGATCAAATGAGCAGTTCTTC. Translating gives CASSSPTSGRSNEQFF.

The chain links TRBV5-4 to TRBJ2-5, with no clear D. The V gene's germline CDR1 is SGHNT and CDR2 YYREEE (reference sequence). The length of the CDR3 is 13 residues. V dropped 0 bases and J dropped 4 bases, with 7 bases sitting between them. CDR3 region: CASSLGGVETQYF. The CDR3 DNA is TGTGCCAGCAGCTTGGGAGGAGTAGAGACCCAGTACTTC.

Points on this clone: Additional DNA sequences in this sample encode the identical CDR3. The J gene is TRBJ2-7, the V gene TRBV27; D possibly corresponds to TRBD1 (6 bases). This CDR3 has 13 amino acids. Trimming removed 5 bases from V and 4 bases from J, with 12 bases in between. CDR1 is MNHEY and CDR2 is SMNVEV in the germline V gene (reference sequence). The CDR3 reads CASSPGQSYEQYF. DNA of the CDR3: TGTGCCAGCAGTCCGGGACAATCTTACGAGCAGTACTTC.

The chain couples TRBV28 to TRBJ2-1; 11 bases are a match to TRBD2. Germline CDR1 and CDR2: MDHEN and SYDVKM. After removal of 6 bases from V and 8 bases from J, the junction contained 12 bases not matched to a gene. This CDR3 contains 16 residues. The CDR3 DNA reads TGTGCCAGCAGCCGTAGCGGGGGGGAGAAGTATTATGAGCAGTTCTTC. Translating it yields CASSRSGGEKYYEQFF.

CDR3 bases: TGTGCCATCAGTGAGTCGGGGGGGACAGGGAGCTCCTACGAGCAGTACTTC. Its protein product is CAISESGGTGSSYEQYF. V and J are TRBV10-3 and TRBJ2-7, with 9 bases that match TRBD1. Trimming cost V 0 bases and J 0 bases; bases outside gene matches: 6. CDR3 length: 17 residues. The germline V gene has CDR1 ENHRY and CDR2 SYGVKD.

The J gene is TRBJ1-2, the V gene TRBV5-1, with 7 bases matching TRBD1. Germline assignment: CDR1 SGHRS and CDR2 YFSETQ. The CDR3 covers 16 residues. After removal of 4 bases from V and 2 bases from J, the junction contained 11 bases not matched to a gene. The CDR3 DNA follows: TGCGCCAGCAGCCCGACAGGGCAAGAAAAGAACTATGGCTACACCTTC. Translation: CASSPTGQEKNYGYTF.

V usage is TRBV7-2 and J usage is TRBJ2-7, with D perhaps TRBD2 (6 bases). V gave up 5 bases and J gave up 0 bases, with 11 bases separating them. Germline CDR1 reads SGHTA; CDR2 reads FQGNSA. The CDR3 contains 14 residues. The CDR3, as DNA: TGTGCCAGCAGCCGTATGACTAGCTCCTACGAGCAGTACTTC. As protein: CASSRMTSSYEQYF.

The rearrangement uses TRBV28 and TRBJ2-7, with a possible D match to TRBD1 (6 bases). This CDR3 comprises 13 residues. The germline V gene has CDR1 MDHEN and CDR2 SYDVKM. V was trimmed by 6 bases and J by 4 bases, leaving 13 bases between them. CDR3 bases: TGTGCCAGCAGACAGGGTAATTTATACGAGCAGTACTTC. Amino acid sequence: CASRQGNLYEQYF.

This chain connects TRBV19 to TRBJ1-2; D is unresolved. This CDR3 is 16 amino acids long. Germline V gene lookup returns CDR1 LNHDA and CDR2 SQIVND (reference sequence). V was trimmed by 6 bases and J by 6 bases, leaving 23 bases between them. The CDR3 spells CASSPDGGLVRDGYTF. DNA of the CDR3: TGTGCCAGTAGCCCCGATGGAGGGCTGGTGCGGGATGGCTACACCTTC.

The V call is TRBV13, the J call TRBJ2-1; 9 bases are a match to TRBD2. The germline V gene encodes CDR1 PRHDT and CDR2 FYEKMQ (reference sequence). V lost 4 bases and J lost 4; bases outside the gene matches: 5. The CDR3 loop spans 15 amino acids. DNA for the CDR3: TGTGCCAGCAGCTCCTCAGCGGGGGGATACAATGAGCAGTTCTTC. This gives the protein CASSSSAGGYNEQFF.

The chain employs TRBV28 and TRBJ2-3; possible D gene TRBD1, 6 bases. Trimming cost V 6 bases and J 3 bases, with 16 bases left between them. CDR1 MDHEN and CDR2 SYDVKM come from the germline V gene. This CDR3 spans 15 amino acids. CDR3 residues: CASRPQGLGTDTQYF. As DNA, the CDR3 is TGTGCCAGCAGACCCCAGGGGCTTGGAACAGATACGCAGTATTTT.

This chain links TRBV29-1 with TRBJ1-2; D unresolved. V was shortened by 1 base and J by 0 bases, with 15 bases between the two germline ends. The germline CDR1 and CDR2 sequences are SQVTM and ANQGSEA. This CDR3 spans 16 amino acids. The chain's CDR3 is CSVEGSGELPNYGYTF. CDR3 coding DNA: TGCAGCGTTGAAGGGTCCGGGGAGCTCCCTAACTATGGCTACACCTTC.

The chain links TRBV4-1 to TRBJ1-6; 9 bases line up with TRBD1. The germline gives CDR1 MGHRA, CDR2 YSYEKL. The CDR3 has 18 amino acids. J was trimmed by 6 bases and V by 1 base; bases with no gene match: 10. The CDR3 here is CASSQVPFGTGFNSPLHF. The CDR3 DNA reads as TGCGCCAGCAGCCAAGTACCCTTTGGGACAGGGTTTAATTCACCCCTCCACTTT.

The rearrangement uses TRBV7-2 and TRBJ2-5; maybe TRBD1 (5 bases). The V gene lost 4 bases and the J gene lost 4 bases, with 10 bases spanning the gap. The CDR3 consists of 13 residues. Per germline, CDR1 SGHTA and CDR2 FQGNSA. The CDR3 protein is CASSSLRGETQYF. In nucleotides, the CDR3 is TGTGCCAGCAGCTCACTTAGGGGAGAGACCCAGTACTTC.

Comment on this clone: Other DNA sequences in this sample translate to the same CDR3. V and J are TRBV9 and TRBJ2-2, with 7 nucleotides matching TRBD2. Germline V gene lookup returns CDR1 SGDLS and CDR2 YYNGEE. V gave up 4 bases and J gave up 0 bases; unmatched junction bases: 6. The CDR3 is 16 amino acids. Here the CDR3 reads CASSPSGGSNTGELFF. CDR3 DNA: TGTGCCAGCAGCCCCTCGGGGGGTTCGAACACCGGGGAGCTGTTTTTT.

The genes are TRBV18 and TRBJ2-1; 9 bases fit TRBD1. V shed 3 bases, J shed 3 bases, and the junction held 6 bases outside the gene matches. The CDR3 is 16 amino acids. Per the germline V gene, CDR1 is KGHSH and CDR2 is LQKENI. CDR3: CASSPSLGQGYNEQFF. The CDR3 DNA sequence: TGTGCCAGCTCACCCTCCTTGGGACAGGGCTACAATGAGCAGTTCTTC. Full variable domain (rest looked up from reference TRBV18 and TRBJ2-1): NAGVMQNPRHLVRRRGQEARLRCSPMKGHSHVYWYRQLPEEGLKFMVYLQKENIIDESGMPKERFSAEFPKEGPSILRIQQVVRGDSAAYFCASSPSLGQGYNEQFFGPGTRLTVL.

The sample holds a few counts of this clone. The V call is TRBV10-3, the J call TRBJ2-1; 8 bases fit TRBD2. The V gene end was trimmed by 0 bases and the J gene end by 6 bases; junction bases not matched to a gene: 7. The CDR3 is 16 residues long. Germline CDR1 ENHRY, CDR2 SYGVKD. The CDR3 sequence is CAISESSSGFLNEQFF. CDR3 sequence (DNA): TGTGCCATCAGTGAGTCGTCTAGCGGGTTCCTCAATGAGCAGTTCTTC.